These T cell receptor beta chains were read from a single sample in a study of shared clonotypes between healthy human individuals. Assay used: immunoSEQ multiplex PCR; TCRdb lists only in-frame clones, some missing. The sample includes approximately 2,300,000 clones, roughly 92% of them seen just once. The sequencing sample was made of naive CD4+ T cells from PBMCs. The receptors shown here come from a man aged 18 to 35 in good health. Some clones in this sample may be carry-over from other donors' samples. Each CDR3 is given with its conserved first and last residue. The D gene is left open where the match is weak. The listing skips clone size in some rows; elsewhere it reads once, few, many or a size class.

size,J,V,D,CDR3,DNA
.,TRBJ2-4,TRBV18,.,CASSEGFENIQYF,TGTGCCAGCTCAGAGGGGTTCGAAAACATTCAGTACTTC
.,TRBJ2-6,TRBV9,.,CASRPPGANVLTF,TGTGCCAGCCGACCCCCTGGGGCCAACGTCCTGACTTTC
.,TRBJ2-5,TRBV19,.,CASSMMAAKETQYF,TGTGCCAGTAGTATGATGGCAGCGAAAGAGACCCAGTACTTC
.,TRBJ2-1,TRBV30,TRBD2,CAWSAGLAVYNEQFF,TGTGCCTGGAGTGCCGGACTAGCGGTGTACAATGAGCAGTTCTTC
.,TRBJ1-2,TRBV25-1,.,CASSENRQNGYTF,TGTGCCAGCAGTGAAAATAGACAGAATGGCTACACCTTC
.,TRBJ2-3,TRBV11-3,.,CASSLERGDTQYF,TGTGCCAGCAGCTTAGAAAGGGGGGATACGCAGTATTTT
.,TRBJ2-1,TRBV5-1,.,CASSLGDNNEQFF,TGCGCCAGCAGCTTGGGGGACAACAATGAGCAGTTCTTC
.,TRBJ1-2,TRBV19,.,CASSIRERYGYTF,TGTGCCAGTAGTATACGGGAGCGGTATGGCTACACCTTC
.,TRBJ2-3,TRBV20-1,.,CSAEGTDTQYF,TGCAGTGCCGAGGGCACAGATACGCAGTATTTT
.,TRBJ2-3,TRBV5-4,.,CASSFGGLITDTQYF,TGTGCCAGCAGCTTTGGCGGGCTCATCACAGATACGCAGTATTTT
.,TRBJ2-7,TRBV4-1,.,CASSQAPHDATGEQYF,TGCGCCAGCAGCCAAGCCCCCCATGACGCGACGGGGGAGCAGTACTTC
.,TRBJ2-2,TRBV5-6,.,CASSLGWRGTGELFF,TGTGCCAGCAGCTTGGGATGGAGGGGAACCGGGGAGCTGTTTTTT
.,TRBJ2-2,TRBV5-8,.,CASSFLRSNANTGELFF,TGTGCCAGCAGCTTTTTGAGGTCGAATGCGAACACCGGGGAGCTGTTTTTT
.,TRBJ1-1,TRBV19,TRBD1,CASSRTGDTEAFF,TGTGCCAGTAGCCGTACAGGGGATACTGAAGCTTTCTTT
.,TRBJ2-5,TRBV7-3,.,CASSRTGTQETQYF,TGTGCCAGCAGTCGTACCGGGACTCAAGAGACCCAGTACTTC
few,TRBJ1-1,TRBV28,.,CASSQKGPGVGEAFF,TGTGCCAGCAGCCAGAAAGGGCCAGGGGTAGGTGAAGCTTTCTTT
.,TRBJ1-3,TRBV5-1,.,CASSLERGGEQRNTIYF,TGCGCCAGCAGCTTGGAACGGGGCGGTGAGCAACGAAACACCATATATTTT
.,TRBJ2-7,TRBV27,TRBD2,CASSSLLIGLAGIYEQYF,TGTGCCAGCAGTTCCCTCTTGATCGGACTAGCGGGAATTTACGAGCAGTACTTC
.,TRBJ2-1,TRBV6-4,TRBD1,CASSDSLTGSYNEQFF,TGTGCCAGCAGTGACTCCCTGACAGGGTCCTACAATGAGCAGTTCTTC
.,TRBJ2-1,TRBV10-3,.,CAISESSFNEQFF,TGTGCCATCAGTGAAAGTTCCTTCAATGAGCAGTTCTTC
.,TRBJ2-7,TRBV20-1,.,CSARRRDEQYF,TGCAGTGCCCGACGCAGGGACGAGCAGTACTTC
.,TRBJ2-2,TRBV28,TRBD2,CASRDAGLADRNGELFF,TGTGCCAGCAGAGATGCCGGACTAGCGGACCGAAACGGGGAGCTGTTTTTT
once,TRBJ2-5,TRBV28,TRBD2,CASSPTGLAALLLYF,TGTGCCAGCAGCCCCACGGGACTAGCGGCCCTTCTGCTGTACTTC
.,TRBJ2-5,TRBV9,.,CASSSTGAQETQYF,TGTGCCAGCAGTTCCACCGGGGCCCAAGAGACCCAGTACTTC
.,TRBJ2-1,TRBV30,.,CAWSMSGWNNEQFF,TGTGCCTGGAGTATGTCAGGGTGGAACAATGAGCAGTTCTTC
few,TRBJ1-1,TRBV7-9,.,CASSLVGAGMLLF,TGTGCCAGCAGCTTAGTAGGTGCAGGGATGTTGCTCTTT
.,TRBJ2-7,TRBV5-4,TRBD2,CASSLHTSGSLHEQYF,TGTGCCAGCAGCCTGCACACTAGCGGGAGCCTTCACGAGCAGTACTTC
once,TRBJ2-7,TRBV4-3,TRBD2,CASSQGLAGGDYEQYF,TGCGCCAGCAGCCAGGGCCTAGCGGGAGGTGACTACGAGCAGTACTTC
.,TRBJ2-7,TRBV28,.,CASSSPPRGPTYEQYF,TGTGCCAGCAGTTCCCCTCCTCGGGGCCCCACCTACGAGCAGTACTTC
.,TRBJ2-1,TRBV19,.,CASSSRSYNEQFF,TGTGCCAGTAGCAGCCGGAGTTACAATGAGCAGTTCTTC
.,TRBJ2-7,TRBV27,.,CASSRIGQTGEQYF,TGTGCCAGCAGCCGCATCGGACAGACAGGCGAGCAGTACTTC
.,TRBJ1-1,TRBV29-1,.,CSVEKGSGTEAFF,TGCAGCGTTGAAAAGGGGTCTGGAACTGAAGCTTTCTTT
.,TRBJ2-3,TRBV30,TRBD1,CAATSGGAFSDTQYF,TGTGCTGCTACTTCAGGGGGTGCTTTTTCAGATACGCAGTATTTT
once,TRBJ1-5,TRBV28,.,CASRGGANKGNQPQHF,TGTGCCAGCAGGGGGGGGGCAAATAAAGGCAATCAGCCCCAGCATTTT
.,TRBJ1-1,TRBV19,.,CASSRARVATEAFF,TGTGCCAGTAGTAGGGCGAGGGTGGCCACTGAAGCTTTCTTT
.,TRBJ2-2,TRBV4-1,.,CASSQADRDTGELFF,TGCGCCAGCAGCCAAGCTGACAGAGACACCGGGGAGCTGTTTTTT
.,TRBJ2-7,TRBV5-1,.,CASSLFRTYEQYF,TGCGCCAGCAGCTTGTTTCGAACCTACGAGCAGTACTTC
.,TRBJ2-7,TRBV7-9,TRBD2,CASSSSGTNSYEQYF,TGTGCCAGCAGCTCCTCCGGGACTAACTCCTACGAGCAGTACTTC
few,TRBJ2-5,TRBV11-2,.,CASSLSLQETQYF,TGTGCCAGCAGCTTATCCCTGCAAGAGACCCAGTACTTC
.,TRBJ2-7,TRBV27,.,CASSLSGSQVGSYEQYF,TGTGCCAGCAGTTTATCGGGGAGCCAGGTGGGCTCCTACGAGCAGTACTTC
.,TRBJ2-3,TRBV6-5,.,CASSYSQRRTDTQYF,TGTGCCAGCAGTTACTCTCAGCGCCGCACAGATACGCAGTATTTT
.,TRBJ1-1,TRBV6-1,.,CASSEALMSLAFF,TGTGCCAGCAGTGAAGCGCTTATGTCGCTCGCTTTCTTT
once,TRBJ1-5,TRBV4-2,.,CASSHPDRSPNQPQHF,TGTGCCAGCAGCCATCCCGACAGGTCCCCCAATCAGCCCCAGCATTTT
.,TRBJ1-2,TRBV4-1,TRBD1,CASSPPLRDRGKVGYGYTF,TGCGCCAGCAGCCCCCCCCTCCGGGACAGGGGGAAAGTTGGCTATGGCTACACCTTC
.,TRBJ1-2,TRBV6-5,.,CASSYSRRGVDGYTF,TGTGCCAGCAGTTACTCGAGGAGGGGCGTCGATGGCTACACCTTC
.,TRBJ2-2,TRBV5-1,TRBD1,CASSLPGTANTGELFF,TGCGCCAGCAGCTTGCCCGGGACAGCCAACACCGGGGAGCTGTTTTTT
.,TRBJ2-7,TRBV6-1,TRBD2,CASRVAGVGSYEQYF,TGTGCCAGCAGAGTAGCGGGAGTAGGGTCCTACGAGCAGTATTTC
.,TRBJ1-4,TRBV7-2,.,CASSLEIANEKLFF,TGTGCCAGCAGCTTAGAGATAGCTAATGAAAAACTGTTTTTT
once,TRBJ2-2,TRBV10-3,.,CAISPLGGTGELFF,TGTGCCATCAGTCCTCTGGGGGGCACCGGGGAGCTGTTTTTT
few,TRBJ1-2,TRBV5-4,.,CASGRKGDGYTF,TGTGCCAGCGGTAGGAAGGGTGATGGCTACACCTTC
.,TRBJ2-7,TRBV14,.,CASSQDTGRSPIVKF,TGTGCCAGCAGCCAAGACACTGGTCGGTCGCCGATAGTTAAGTTC
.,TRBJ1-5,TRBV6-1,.,CASSEVGAGRPQHF,TGTGCCAGCAGTGAAGTGGGGGCCGGGAGGCCCCAGCATTTT
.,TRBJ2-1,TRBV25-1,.,CASSVRAVVNEQFF,TGTGCCAGCAGTGTTCGAGCGGTCGTCAATGAGCAGTTCTTC